The 27 T cell receptor beta chains reported below all come from one sample, sequenced in a study of T-cell memory formation after mild COVID-19. TCRdb re-called the 5' RACE reads through MiXCR, storing one row per CDR3 protein. Of about 410,000 distinct CDR3 sequences listed, more than 20% were seen once; the top ten hold roughly 13%. Source material: PBMCs or a T cell subset sorted from them (not recorded which). The receptors originated from an adult woman who had mild COVID-19 (a few samples of this study predate the infection). Cell type and time point are not known.

This clonotype is a singleton in its sample. The chain recombines TRBV28 with TRBJ1-2; D unresolved. Trimming took off 5 bases at V and 4 bases at J, with 17 bases between the two ends. In germline, CDR1 is MDHEN, CDR2 SYDVKM. The CDR3 extends over 15 amino acids. The CDR3 bases are TGTGCCAGCAGTCTCGCCTCCTCTGATTCCTATGGCTACACCTTC. It is translated as CASSLASSDSYGYTF.

The chain is built from TRBV24-1 and TRBJ2-5; no definite D call. There are 14 residues in the CDR3. Germline V gene lookup returns CDR1 KGHDR and CDR2 SFDVKD. Between the trimmed V and J ends, which lost 3 bases and 3 bases, there was a span of 10 bases. CDR3 residues: CATSDTTLKETQYF. The CDR3 DNA reads TGTGCCACCAGTGATACCACCCTGAAAGAGACCCAGTACTTC.

The rearrangement uses TRBV25-1 and TRBJ2-3; D is undetermined. Germline V CDR1 and CDR2: MGHDK, SYGVNS. The CDR3 covers 15 residues. Trimming stripped 1 base from V and 0 bases from J, with 8 bases between. CDR3 sequence reads: CASSESPVSTDTQYF. CDR3 nucleotides: TGTGCCAGCAGTGAATCCCCGGTTAGCACAGATACGCAGTATTTT.

In this sample, this clonotype turned up a few times. The V gene is TRBV11-3, the J gene TRBJ2-1, with D possibly matching TRBD2 (5 bases). The CDR3 consists of 14 residues. Germline V lookup: CDR1 SGHNT, CDR2 YENEEA. Trimming pared 5 bases from V and 8 bases from J, leaving 16 bases between. CDR3 protein: CASSPPPSSDEQFF. CDR3 DNA: TGTGCCAGCAGCCCTCCGCCTAGTAGCGATGAGCAGTTCTTC.

This chain uses TRBV20-1 with TRBJ2-1, with 7 nucleotides matching TRBD2. V lost 1 base and J lost 4; bases outside the gene matches: 7. CDR3 size: 15 residues. From germline, CDR1 is DFQATT and CDR2 SNEGSKA (reference sequence). In DNA form, the CDR3 reads TGCAGTGCTAGAGTGGGCGGGGGTCATTACAATGAGCAGTTCTTC. This codes for CSARVGGGHYNEQFF.

The chain employs TRBV5-1 and TRBJ2-1; D is unresolved. Germline CDR1 is SGHRS and CDR2 is YFSETQ. This CDR3 is built from 16 residues. V was shortened by 4 bases and J by 7 bases, with 21 bases between the two germline ends. The DNA for the CDR3 is TGCGCCAGCAGCCCCAGTGGGCCAGCACATTCTAATGAGCAGTTCTTC. The encoded protein is CASSPSGPAHSNEQFF.

CDR3 residues: CSARPRAQNTEAFF. Here the CDR3 DNA reads TGCAGTGCTAGACCCCGGGCCCAGAACACTGAAGCTTTCTTT. The chain links TRBV20-1 to TRBJ1-1; D is unclear. Trimming stripped 2 bases from V and 1 base from J, with 11 bases between. CDR1 DFQATT and CDR2 SNEGSKA come from the germline V gene (reference sequence). CDR3 length: 14 residues.

The rearrangement joins TRBV29-1 to TRBJ2-7; 8 positions agree with TRBD1. The CDR3 covers 13 residues. The V gene end was trimmed by 8 bases and the J gene end by 3 bases; junction bases not matched to a gene: 9. Per germline, CDR1 SQVTM and CDR2 ANQGSEA. The CDR3: CSPRDRTDYEQYF. In DNA, the CDR3 is TGCAGCCCCCGGGACAGGACTGACTACGAGCAGTACTTC.

The gene calls are TRBV7-9 and TRBJ2-7; tentative D call: TRBD1 (6 bases). With 4 bases removed from V and 3 bases from J, the gap between germline ends came to 16 bases. The germline V gene encodes CDR1 SEHNR and CDR2 FQNEAQ (reference sequence). The CDR3 runs 15 residues. CDR3 sequence (DNA): TGTGCCAGCAGCTCGATACAGGGTTCGGTCTACGAGCAGTACTTC. Its translation: CASSSIQGSVYEQYF.

V usage is TRBV6-1 and J usage is TRBJ1-1; the D gene is possibly TRBD1 (6 bases). Germline V CDR1 and CDR2: MNHNS, SASEGT. The length of the CDR3 is 17 residues. V lost 0 bases and J lost 0, with 14 bases in between. Written as DNA, the CDR3 is TGTGCCAGCAGTGAAGCCGGATGGGGGCATGTGAACACTGAAGCTTTCTTT. It encodes CASSEAGWGHVNTEAFF.

The chain recombines TRBV10-3 with TRBJ2-5; D remains ambiguous. The germline V gene encodes CDR1 ENHRY and CDR2 SYGVKD. Trimming left V 3 bases short and J 5 bases short, with 16 bases between. This CDR3 spans 15 amino acids. CDR3 sequence reads: CAISDPVILSETQYF. The CDR3 DNA is TGTGCCATCAGTGATCCGGTCATACTTTCGGAGACCCAGTACTTC.

In this sample, this clonotype turned up many times. The genes are TRBV13 and TRBJ1-2; tentatively, D is TRBD1 (6 bases). The V end lost 5 bases, the J end lost 5 bases, and 15 bases lay between the germline ends. The CDR3 is 14 amino acids. Germline V gene sequence: CDR1 PRHDT, CDR2 FYEKMQ (reference sequence). Here the CDR3 reads CASSPLGTPYGYTF. CDR3 nucleotide sequence: TGTGCCAGCAGCCCCCTCGGGACACCTTATGGCTACACCTTC.

This clonotype was observed a few times. The rearrangement links TRBV12-3 or TRBV12-4 to TRBJ1-1; D not certain. Trimming removed 5 bases at V and 0 bases at J, with 10 bases between. The CDR3 is made up of 14 amino acids. The CDR3 is CASSATALNTEAFF. CDR3 DNA: TGTGCCAGCAGTGCGACGGCTCTGAACACTGAAGCTTTCTTT.

This clonotype was seen ten or more times. This chain uses TRBV7-9 with TRBJ2-1; D uncertain. The CDR3 runs 13 residues. CDR1 is SEHNR and CDR2 is FQNEAQ in the germline V gene (reference sequence). Trimming removed 5 bases at V and 0 bases at J, with 5 bases between. CDR3 amino acids: CASSPSSYNEQFF. The CDR3 nucleotides are TGTGCCAGCAGCCCGAGCTCCTACAATGAGCAGTTCTTC.

This clonotype was counted only a few times. For the CDR3, the DNA is TGCAGCGTTGAGGATAGGACACCATTTGAAGCTTTCTTT. Translation gives CSVEDRTPFEAFF. The genes are TRBV29-1 and TRBJ1-1, with D tentatively TRBD1 (5 bases). Germline V gives CDR1 SQVTM, CDR2 ANQGSEA. This CDR3 contains 13 residues. The germline V and J ends were trimmed by 3 bases and 7 bases, with 15 bases remaining between them.

The V gene is TRBV4-1, the J gene TRBJ1-1, with 8 positions matching TRBD1. The V gene end was trimmed by 4 bases and the J gene end by 5 bases; junction bases not matched to a gene: 18. The CDR3 is made up of 18 amino acids. Germline assignment: CDR1 MGHRA and CDR2 YSYEKL. CDR3: CASSPGTGTSFTGTEAFF. The CDR3 nucleotides are TGCGCCAGCAGCCCAGGGACAGGTACCAGTTTTACCGGAACTGAAGCTTTCTTT.

The rearrangement uses TRBV6-6 and TRBJ2-7; D remains ambiguous. The CDR3 length is 13 residues. Trimming removed 6 bases at V and 6 bases at J, with 15 bases between. Per germline, CDR1 MNHNY and CDR2 SVGAGI (reference sequence). CDR3 sequence: CASSQVGVSEQYF. The DNA of the CDR3 is TGTGCCAGCAGCCAAGTTGGGGTCTCCGAGCAGTACTTC.

The sample holds a few counts of this clonotype. The rearrangement uses TRBV15 and TRBJ2-7; TRBD2 matches 9 bases. The V segment lost 5 bases and the J segment 3 bases; nucleotides outside the gene matches: 11. CDR3 length equals 16 residues. Germline V lookup: CDR1 LNHNV, CDR2 YYDKDF (reference sequence). The CDR3 sequence: CATSRRGLAGSYEQYF. In nucleotides, the CDR3 is TGTGCCACCAGCCGCAGGGGTCTAGCGGGGAGCTACGAGCAGTACTTC.

The V gene is TRBV6-1, the J gene TRBJ2-7; 7 bases are a match to TRBD1. With 1 base clipped from V and 0 bases from J, the junction kept 6 bases outside the gene matches. CDR1 is MNHNS, CDR2 SASEGT, per germline. CDR3 length equals 16 residues. The CDR3, as DNA: TGTGCCAGCAGTGAAGGGTCGACAGGGTACTCCTACGAGCAGTACTTC. This translates into CASSEGSTGYSYEQYF.

The chain employs TRBV21-1 and TRBJ1-1; the table assigns TRBD1, which was not confirmed against the DNA. TRBV21-1 is a known pseudogene. There are 17 residues in the CDR3. In DNA form, the CDR3 reads TGTGCCAGCAGCAGTCGGGGGACAGATATTTTGAACACTGAAGCTTTCTTT. Its translation is CASSSRGTDILNTEAFF.

This clonotype showed up just a few times. CDR3 region: CSVLQNTGELFF. The CDR3 bases are TGCAGCGTCCTACAAAACACCGGGGAGCTGTTTTTT. The gene calls are TRBV29-1 and TRBJ2-2; D is unclear. The CDR3 totals 12 residues. The germline V gene encodes CDR1 SQVTM and CDR2 ANQGSEA. V lost 6 bases and J 2 bases, leaving 7 bases between the germline ends.

V is TRBV11-3 and J is TRBJ2-1; 11 bases agree with TRBD2. The length of the CDR3 is 16 residues. J gave up 5 bases and V 7 bases, and 10 bases lay outside the gene matches. Germline V CDR1 and CDR2: SGHNT, YENEEA. CDR3 DNA: TGTGCCAGCACCCCGGTAGGACTAGCGGGCGACAATGAGCAGTTCTTC. As protein: CASTPVGLAGDNEQFF.

This clonotype was observed a handful of times. The chain couples TRBV12-3 or TRBV12-4 to TRBJ1-5; possibly TRBD1 for D (6 bases). This CDR3 comprises 13 residues. Trimming took 7 bases from V and 6 from J, leaving 13 bases between them. CDR3 sequence (DNA): TGTGCCAGCAAAGGGGGGGGTGGTCAGCCCCAGCATTTT. It codes for CASKGGGGQPQHF.

The chain uses TRBV21-1 and TRBJ1-4; the table assigns TRBD1, which was not confirmed against the DNA. TRBV21-1 is recorded as a pseudogene. There are 14 residues in the CDR3. The CDR3 region has the DNA TGTGCCAGCAACTCCCGGGACAGTAATGAAAAACTGTTTTTT. Translating gives CASNSRDSNEKLFF.

CDR3 sequence (DNA): TGTGCCAGCAGCTTATTGGGGGGACGAGAGACCCAGTACTTC. This codes for CASSLLGGRETQYF. This chain links TRBV7-2 with TRBJ2-5; D possibly corresponds to TRBD2 (6 bases). Looked up from germline, CDR1 is SGHTA and CDR2 is FQGNSA. V gave up 2 bases and J gave up 4 bases, with 11 bases separating them. This CDR3 comprises 14 residues.

The genes are TRBV9 and TRBJ1-1; D not certain. The CDR3 consists of 15 residues. V lost 0 bases to trimming and J lost 4 bases, with 13 bases between them. In germline, CDR1 is SGDLS, CDR2 YYNGEE. CDR3 bases: TGTGCCAGCAGCGTAGATTGGGTGGAGGGCACTGAAGCTTTCTTT. It specifies CASSVDWVEGTEAFF.

This clonotype has only one observation. The CDR3 nucleotides read TGTGCCAGCAGTGGCACCGGGACTACTCAAAACATTCAGTACTTC. It encodes CASSGTGTTQNIQYF. The chain links TRBV6-1 to TRBJ2-4, with 7 bases fitting TRBD2. Germline CDR1 and CDR2: MNHNS and SASEGT. The V and J ends lost 4 bases and 5 bases, in that order; junction bases with no gene match: 8. The CDR3 contains 15 residues.